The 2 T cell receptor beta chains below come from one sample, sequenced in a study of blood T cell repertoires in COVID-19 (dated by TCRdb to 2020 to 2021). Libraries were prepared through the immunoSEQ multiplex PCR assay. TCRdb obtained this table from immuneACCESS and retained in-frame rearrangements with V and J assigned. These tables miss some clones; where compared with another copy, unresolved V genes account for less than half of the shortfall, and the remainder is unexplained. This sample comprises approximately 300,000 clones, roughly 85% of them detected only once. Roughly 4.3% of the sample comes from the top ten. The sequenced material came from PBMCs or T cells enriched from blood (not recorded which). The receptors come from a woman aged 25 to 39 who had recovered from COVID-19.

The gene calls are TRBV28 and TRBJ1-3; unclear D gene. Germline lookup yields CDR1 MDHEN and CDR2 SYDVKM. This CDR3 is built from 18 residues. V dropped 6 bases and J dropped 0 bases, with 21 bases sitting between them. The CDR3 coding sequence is TGTGCCAGCAGCCCGGGGTCATCCTTTACTTTCTCTGGAAACACCATATATTTT. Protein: CASSPGSSFTFSGNTIYF.

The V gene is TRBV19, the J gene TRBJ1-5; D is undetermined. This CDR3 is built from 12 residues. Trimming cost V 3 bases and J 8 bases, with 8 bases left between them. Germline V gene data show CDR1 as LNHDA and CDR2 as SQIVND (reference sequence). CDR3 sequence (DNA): TGTGCCAGTAGTATCGGGGTAGAGCCCCAGCATTTT. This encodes CASSIGVEPQHF.